This T cell receptor (beta chain) was observed in a study of vaccination effects on CD4 cells after COVID-19. General observations from the study: Within healthy vaccinees, only 1 of 255 vaccine-induced clones displayed cross-reactivity with common cold coronaviruses.

With the ViraFEST assay, the study expanded antigen-specific CD4+ T cells using viral peptide pools, then sequenced them. Investigators separated out CD4+ T cells once about eleven days of culture had passed. The vaccine recipients had no prior SARS-CoV-2 infection, with negative nucleocapsid antibodies. In the case of this clone: Antigen unknown.

The CDR3 extends over 16 amino acids. Trimming took 0 bases from V and 4 from J; bases not matched to a gene: 4. The germline V gene encodes CDR1 SGHRS and CDR2 YFSETQ. Generated by immunoSEQ multiplex PCR, the TCRdb table keeps only in-frame clones and is missing some. The table records about 71,000 clones, approximately 70% of them present only once. The source of this sequence is a human donor who received a COVID-19 vaccine. The specimen comprised CD4+ T cells from PBMCs cultured with HCoV-OC43 spike peptides, sampled before COVID-19 vaccination. The subset here: HCoV-OC43 spike overlapping peptide pool stimulation. This chain joins TRBV5-1 and TRBJ2-1; 10 bases are shared with TRBD2. This CDR3 is CASSLVVSGGYNEQFF. CDR3 sequence (DNA): TGCGCCAGCAGCTTGGTGGTTAGCGGGGGGTACAATGAGCAGTTCTTC.